This T cell receptor beta chain was recorded in a study of beta chain features in type 1 diabetes. Across the study: There were approximately 100,000,000 sorted cells examined across all samples. Findings and limits, study-wide: In the patient group, naive, central memory and Treg TCRB repertoires seemed more alike than in the healthy donor group. Significant though moderate, a shortening of TCRB CDR3s appeared in all four CD4+ subsets of Type 1 diabetes patients. Lower insertion and higher deletion counts appeared at VDJ junctions in type 1 diabetes patients.

The ends were cut back, 1 base at V and 5 bases at J, with 3 bases in the middle. This CDR3 is built from 12 residues. This clone was detected only a few times. The antigen remains unidentified. Of the isolated RNA, all was reverse transcribed, and so the sequenced material was expressed TCRB transcripts. Assay used: immunoSEQ multiplex PCR; TCRdb lists only in-frame clones, some missing. The sample shows hundreds of thousands of clones, roughly two thirds of them seen only once. The receptor's source is a man aged 25-40 years in good health. The sample consisted of naive CD4+ T cells from blood. The chain uses TRBV23-1 and TRBJ1-3; D remains unclear. TRBV23-1 is an ORF, with its function uncertain. The CDR3: CASSQFRNTIYF. The CDR3 nucleotides are TGCGCCAGCAGTCAATTCAGAAACACCATATATTTT.